Shown below are 14 T cell receptor beta chains from a single sample sequenced in a study of shared clonotypes between healthy human individuals. Assay used: immunoSEQ multiplex PCR; TCRdb lists only in-frame clones, some missing. The sample comprises about a million clones, approximately 70% of which are singletons, and 1.5% rests with the top ten. The sequenced material came from memory CD4+ T cells sorted from blood. The subset is: CD45RA-negative fraction. These TCRs come from a man aged 18-30 years in good health.

This clone showed up many times. This chain uses TRBV27 with TRBJ2-3, with D perhaps TRBD1 (5 bases). Germline V lookup: CDR1 MNHEY, CDR2 SMNVEV (reference sequence). The germline V and J ends were trimmed by 0 bases and 4 bases, with 8 bases remaining between them. The CDR3 contains 14 residues. CDR3 bases: TGTGCCAGCAGTTTATCTTGGGGCTCAGATACGCAGTATTTT. Encoded protein: CASSLSWGSDTQYF.

The genes are TRBV11-2 and TRBJ1-2, with 7 bases aligning to TRBD1. V lost 0 bases, J lost 8 bases, and 6 bases stayed unmatched. The germline CDR1 and CDR2 sequences are SGHAT and FQNNGV. The CDR3 is 14 residues long. The CDR3 sequence: CASSLEGGLGGYTF. As DNA, the CDR3 is TGTGCCAGCAGCTTAGAAGGGGGCCTTGGAGGCTACACCTTC.

This chain links TRBV5-4 with TRBJ1-4; 12 nucleotides line up with TRBD1. The J segment lost 5 bases and the V segment lost 4 bases, leaving 3 bases of the junction unmatched. The CDR3 sequence is 15 residues long. Germline loops: CDR1 SGHNT, CDR2 YYREEE (reference sequence). The CDR3 spells CASSGTGGGNEKLFF. The CDR3 DNA reads as TGTGCCAGCAGCGGGACAGGGGGCGGGAATGAAAAACTGTTTTTT.

This clone was observed a single time. The genes are TRBV18 and TRBJ2-2, with 7 bases matching TRBD1. Germline V gene sequence: CDR1 KGHSH, CDR2 LQKENI. Losses at the gene ends were 8 bases for V and 3 bases for J; bases not matched to a gene: 6. This CDR3 contains 14 residues. CDR3 residues: CASRTGTDTGELFF. CDR3 bases: TGTGCCAGCCGAACCGGGACAGACACCGGGGAGCTGTTTTTT.

This clone was detected only once. J is TRBJ1-1 and V is TRBV5-6; 8 positions match TRBD1. The CDR3 totals 15 residues. Germline CDR1 and CDR2: SGHDT and YYEEEE. V was clipped by 3 bases and J by 1 base; unmatched bases: 5. In DNA form, the CDR3 reads TGTGCCAGCAGCTGGGGGACAGGCAGGAACACTGAAGCTTTCTTT. Protein: CASSWGTGRNTEAFF. The full variable domain, completed using reference TRBV5-6 and TRBJ1-1, is DAGVTQSPTHLIKTRGQQVTLRCSPKSGHDTVSWYQQALGQGPQFIFQYYEEEERQRGNFPDRFSGHQFPNYSSELNVNALLLGDSALYLCASSWGTGRNTEAFFGQGTRLTVV.

V usage is TRBV10-3 and J usage is TRBJ1-1; 9 nucleotides line up with TRBD1. The CDR3 extends over 14 amino acids. Looked up from germline, CDR1 is ENHRY and CDR2 is SYGVKD. V lost 6 bases to trimming and J lost 1 base; unmatched junction nucleotides: 3. CDR3 in amino acids: CAIRGGQGNTEAFF. The CDR3 bases are TGTGCCATCAGGGGGGGACAGGGGAACACTGAAGCTTTCTTT.

This chain connects TRBV4-2 to TRBJ1-2; the match to TRBD1 covers 9 bases. The CDR3 contains 16 residues. J was trimmed by 4 bases and V by 0 bases; bases with no gene match: 6. Germline V gene lookup returns CDR1 LGHNA and CDR2 YNFKEQ. The CDR3 bases are TGTGCCAGCAGCCAAGATCGGGACAGGGTCTCCTATGGCTACACCTTC. Its protein is CASSQDRDRVSYGYTF.

The chain carries TRBV4-1 and TRBJ2-6, with 9 nucleotides matching TRBD1. CDR1 MGHRA and CDR2 YSYEKL come from the germline V gene. V lost 7 bases to trimming and J lost 2 bases; unmatched junction nucleotides: 9. The CDR3 length is 17 residues. The DNA of the CDR3 is TGCGCCAGCACCGACGGACAGGGGATCACTGGGGCCAACGTCCTGACTTTC. This codes for CASTDGQGITGANVLTF.

The J gene is TRBJ2-5, the V gene TRBV2, with 11 bases lining up with TRBD2. J lost 4 bases, V lost 4 bases, and 5 bases had no gene match. Germline V gene sequence: CDR1 SNHLY, CDR2 FYNNEI. This CDR3 has 15 amino acids. The chain's CDR3 is CASSVAGGGTETQYF. The CDR3 DNA reads as TGTGCCAGCAGTGTAGCGGGAGGGGGGACAGAGACCCAGTACTTC.

In this sample, this clone turned up once. The chain carries TRBV27 and TRBJ1-6, with D hard to call. V shed 6 bases and J shed 0 bases, with 6 bases lying between them. The CDR3 length is 14 residues. Germline V lookup: CDR1 MNHEY, CDR2 SMNVEV (reference sequence). CDR3 coding DNA: TGTGCCAGCAGCTTTAGCTCCTATAATTCACCCCTCCACTTT. Its translation: CASSFSSYNSPLHF.

In its sample, this clone was seen a few times. The chain links TRBV10-2 to TRBJ1-5, with D maybe TRBD1 (6 bases). V was shortened by 4 bases and J by 3 bases, with 10 bases between the two germline ends. CDR3 length: 14 amino acids. Germline V gene sequence: CDR1 WSHSY, CDR2 SAAADI. The DNA of the CDR3 is TGCGCCAGCAGTGGTGGACAGTTCAATCAGCCCCAGCATTTT. It specifies CASSGGQFNQPQHF.

V usage is TRBV6-5 and J usage is TRBJ1-1; D might be TRBD1 (5 bases). CDR1 is MNHEY and CDR2 is SVGAGI in the germline V gene. This CDR3 region has 15 residues. V was clipped by 0 bases and J by 5 bases, with 13 bases between them. The CDR3 region is CASSYSPGGGTEAFF. CDR3 nucleotides: TGTGCCAGCAGTTACTCCCCGGGGGGTGGTACTGAAGCTTTCTTT.

As concerns this clone: A much bigger clone sits one base away, suggesting this may be a read error. CDR3: CASSPGQIMMNTEAFF. The DNA of the CDR3 is TGTGCCAGCAGCCCGGGACAGATAATGATGAACACTGAAGCTTTCTTT. The chain is built from TRBV5-6 and TRBJ1-1, with 7 nucleotides matching TRBD1. The trim removed 4 bases at V and 0 bases at J, leaving 9 bases unmatched. This CDR3 is built from 16 residues. Germline V gene data show CDR1 as SGHDT and CDR2 as YYEEEE. Together with reference TRBV5-6 and TRBJ1-1, the CDR3 gives the full variable domain: DAGVTQSPTHLIKTRGQQVTLRCSPKSGHDTVSWYQQALGQGPQFIFQYYEEEERQRGNFPDRFSGHQFPNYSSELNVNALLLGDSALYLCASSPGQIMMNTEAFFGQGTRLTVV.

This clone turned up a few times. This chain uses TRBV5-4 with TRBJ1-1, with D perhaps matching TRBD1 (5 bases). The ends were cut back, 5 bases at V and 5 bases at J, with 19 bases in the middle. Germline loops: CDR1 SGHNT, CDR2 YYREEE (reference sequence). CDR3 length: 15 amino acids. The CDR3 nucleotides are TGTGCCAGCAGGCGGGACCGCTACTCCGTGACTGAAGCTTTCTTT. This sequence encodes CASRRDRYSVTEAFF.